The clone carrying this T cell receptor (beta chain) was counted a single time. Its antigen is unidentified. The germline gives CDR1 MGHRA, CDR2 YSYEKL. The ends were cut back, 0 bases at V and 1 base at J, with 13 bases in the middle. The CDR3 loop spans 16 amino acids. Thyroid surgery was performed in patients who had received no treatment beforehand. The sample is drawn from a study of metastatic and nonmetastatic thyroid tumors. Overall study: For malignant and benign thyroid patients, tumor or nodule tissue and blood were the sources whose repertoires were compared.

Study-level results: Versus benign nodules, malignant thyroid tumors reportedly had significantly higher TCR beta diversity, in blood and tumor.

Original processing methods: The distant-metastasis classifier for papillary thyroid cancer was built from CDR3 differences across clinicopathological groups. TCRdb redid the clone calls on the PCR reads using MiXCR. The V and J calls follow TCRdb's processing rather than the paper's. The sample comprises about 24,000 clones, around a fifth of which are singletons, and about 4.2% rests with the top ten. Sequencing used blood. The TCR sequence derives from a male donor with papillary thyroid cancer or a benign thyroid nodule (not recorded which). Some clones in this sample may be carry-over from other donors' samples. This chain connects TRBV4-1 to TRBJ2-7, with D hard to call. The CDR3 sequence: CASSQDRSECSYEQYF. CDR3 sequence (DNA): TGCGCCAGCAGCCAAGATAGGAGCGAATGTTCCTACGAGCAGTACTTC.